This T cell receptor beta chain was identified during a study of blood T cells in healthy people across ages (dated by TCRdb to 2015 to 2017). At the level of the whole study: In model experiments, template switching captured about one uniquely barcoded TCR beta cDNA molecule for every two T cells. Age-related changes in TCR beta repertoire diversity were measured in the study by deep sequencing normalized with unique cDNA molecular identifiers. Four age groups were formed from the donors: young (average roughly 15 years), middle-aged (approximately 39), aged (about 62) and long-lived (around 80). Donors of different ages were randomly distributed across sequencing lanes to avoid experimental bias. For two donors (one aged 18 to 30 and one aged 80 or older), the study analyzed two additional independent replicas of 1 million unique cDNA reads from the same blood draw.

Receptor libraries were prepared by 5' RACE. Data came from an Illumina HiSeq 2500. A second PCR of roughly 7 to 12 cycles was run with a J-beta primer mix and a sample-barcoded 5' primer. Each TCR beta cDNA molecule received a unique molecular identifier from a template-switch 5' adaptor carrying 12 random nucleotides. Each sample yielded at least 2.5 million CDR3-containing paired-end reads. First-strand cDNA was synthesized from all RNA with the Mint cDNA synthesis kit, primed by a TRBC-specific oligonucleotide. After uracil-DNA glycosylase treatment, a first 18-cycle PCR used universal primers M1SS and BC2_uni_R on all cDNA. From the authors' description of their analysis: Each sample was normalized by randomly selecting 1 million high-quality reads, each carrying a distinct molecular identifier. Instead of being binned into consensus sequences, reads that shared molecular identifiers were thrown out. MiTCR, run with a Q25 quality threshold and the strictest error-elimination algorithm, handled CDR3 identification, clonotype clustering and error correction. A nonparametric unseen species model with Euler transformation was used to estimate lower-bound total TCR beta diversity. TCRdb trimmed the raw reads at Q25, called clones with MiXCR and kept productive beta chains. When rows share a CDR3 protein, they turn into one entry using the most common DNA and genes. TCRdb's processing, not the study's, gives the V and J calls here. This sample comprises 800,000 or so distinct CDR3 sequences, 60% to 80% of them detected only once. The top ten clones comprise about a quarter of the sample.

This clonotype has only a few counts. Its antigen remains undetermined. Per-base qualities were not stored, and no clone one base away is much larger. Donors were roughly 40 systemically healthy Caucasian individuals from Russia aged about 6 to 100 years. Each donor gave approximately 10 milliliters of peripheral blood, collected into EDTA-treated Vacutainer tubes. Ficoll-Paque density-gradient centrifugation was used to isolate PBMCs, with at least 7 million per sample. Trizol reagent was used to extract total RNA from the PBMCs, yielding at least 6 micrograms per sample. For every donor, flow cytometry on a PBMC aliquot measured the percentage of naive CD45RAhigh/CD27high T cells. The CDR3 sequence holds 13 residues, the cysteine and phenylalanine included. Only the CDR3 portion is preserved as DNA: 39 bases, with reading frame beginning at the first base. As encoded in the germline V gene (reference sequence), CDR1 is DFQATT while CDR2 is SNEGSKA.

Broader findings and caveats from the paper: Since profiling was done on bulk unsorted PBMCs, naive and antigen-experienced compartments could not be conclusively compared. Estimates of total diversity based on one million sequenced T cells were considered lower bounds and underestimates. Because donor CMV infection status was unknown, age-related changes in expanded clonotypes were potentially confounded. Observed TCR beta diversity per million T cells fell roughly linearly with age, and a significant reduction was already apparent by age around 39. The long-lived group showed more naive CD4+ T cells, fewer expanded clones and increased TCR diversity than the aged group, suggesting age selection. Observed TCR beta diversity correlated strongly with the percentage of naive T cells measured by flow cytometry.

This clonotype originated in a man under 40 in good health. The sequence is built from TRBV20-1 and TRBJ2-5, and 14 junction bases match TRBD2. The J call may be wrong; the DNA end is better matched by TRBJ2-7. The source material was blood. CDR3 protein: CSGLAGGPYEQYF. The DNA reads TGCAGCGGACTAGCGGGGGGACCCTACGAGCAGTACTTC.